Below, 27 T cell receptor beta chains from the same sample are listed, as sequenced in a study of blood T cell repertoires in COVID-19. TCRdb's table, derived via immunoSEQ multiplex PCR, lists solely in-frame clones and lacks some. The profile shows about 110,000 clones, roughly 87% of them singletons. The source material was peripheral blood. These receptors originate from a human donor in a cohort sampled during active COVID-19.

The chain links TRBV19 to TRBJ1-4; D call uncertain. V shed 11 bases and J shed 0 bases, with 13 bases lying between them. The CDR3 contains 14 residues. Germline assignment: CDR1 LNHDA and CDR2 SQIVND (reference sequence). CDR3 sequence reads: CAVRSRATNEKLFF. The CDR3 DNA reads TGTGCCGTTCGCTCGAGGGCAACTAATGAAAAACTGTTTTTT.

V usage is TRBV11-3 and J usage is TRBJ2-7, with TRBD1 as a possible D gene (5 bases). The ends were cut back, 5 bases at V and 7 bases at J, with 12 bases in the middle. Germline V gene lookup returns CDR1 SGHNT and CDR2 YENEEA. This CDR3 is built from 12 residues. The CDR3 protein is CASSVQAEEQYF. The CDR3 coding sequence is TGTGCCAGCAGCGTACAGGCGGAGGAGCAGTACTTC.

In regard to this clone: The same CDR3 arises from other DNA sequences in this sample as well. DNA for the CDR3: TGCGCCAGCAGCCCTGGACTAGCGGGAGAGACCCAGTACTTC. Translating gives CASSPGLAGETQYF. This sequence joins TRBV5-1 and TRBJ2-5, with 11 bases that match TRBD2. Germline lookup yields CDR1 SGHRS and CDR2 YFSETQ. J lost 4 bases, V lost 4 bases, and 3 bases had no gene match. This CDR3 is built from 14 residues.

The chain links TRBV6-6 to TRBJ1-6, with 10 bases identical to TRBD1. With 6 bases clipped from V and 9 bases from J, the junction kept 11 bases outside the gene matches. Germline CDR1 MNHNY, CDR2 SVGAGI (reference sequence). The CDR3 runs 16 residues. CDR3 sequence reads: CASRPGQGEFGSPLHF. The CDR3 DNA reads TGTGCCAGCAGACCCGGACAGGGGGAATTTGGTTCACCCCTCCACTTT.

The chain combines TRBV6-6 with TRBJ2-1; the D gene is possibly TRBD2 (6 bases). V lost 5 bases to trimming and J lost 4 bases, with 12 bases between them. CDR3 length: 14 amino acids. The germline CDR1 and CDR2 sequences are MNHNY and SVGAGI (reference sequence). CDR3 amino acids: CASSPRTIYNEQFF. In DNA, the CDR3 is TGTGCCAGCAGTCCTCGGACTATTTACAATGAGCAGTTCTTC.

V usage is TRBV7-9 and J usage is TRBJ1-2; 7 nucleotides line up with TRBD1. The CDR3 totals 15 residues. V lost 3 bases to trimming and J lost 2 bases; unmatched junction nucleotides: 6. Germline assignment: CDR1 SEHNR and CDR2 FQNEAQ (reference sequence). The CDR3 loop is CASSFKQQGNYGYTF. CDR3 sequence (DNA): TGTGCCAGCAGCTTCAAACAACAGGGGAACTATGGCTACACCTTC.

In nucleotides, the CDR3 is TGTGCCAGCAGTAGAAGGGGGACGGTGAACACTGAAGCTTTCTTT. Its protein product is CASSRRGTVNTEAFF. V and J are TRBV7-2 and TRBJ1-1; TRBD1 is a possible D gene (6 bases). The germline V gene encodes CDR1 SGHTA and CDR2 FQGNSA. This CDR3 comprises 15 residues. Trimming shortened V by 6 bases and J by 0 bases, and 14 bases separated the two germline ends.

The chain employs TRBV29-1 and TRBJ2-3; D is undetermined. The CDR3 contains 12 residues. V lost 4 bases to trimming and J lost 0 bases, with 5 bases between them. CDR1 is SQVTM, CDR2 ANQGSEA, per germline. CDR3 residues: CSVVESTDTQYF. In DNA, the CDR3 is TGCAGCGTTGTCGAGAGCACAGATACGCAGTATTTT.

The chain recombines TRBV10-2 with TRBJ1-1; D is possibly TRBD1 (5 bases). V was shortened by 2 bases and J by 0 bases, with 7 bases between the two germline ends. Looked up from germline, CDR1 is WSHSY and CDR2 is SAAADI. The CDR3 runs to 14 residues. As DNA, the CDR3 is TGCGCCAGCAGTGAGCGGGGGGTGAACACTGAAGCTTTCTTT. This encodes CASSERGVNTEAFF.

The chain employs TRBV5-5 and TRBJ2-5; TRBD1 might be the D (5 bases). Trimming took off 6 bases at V and 5 bases at J, with 14 bases between the two ends. Per the germline V gene, CDR1 is SGHKS and CDR2 is YYEKEE (reference sequence). The CDR3 contains 13 residues. The chain's CDR3 is CASTRGAEETQYF. Written as DNA, the CDR3 is TGTGCCAGCACTAGGGGCGCTGAGGAGACCCAGTACTTC.

The chain uses TRBV7-2 and TRBJ2-5; the match to TRBD2 covers 8 bases. This CDR3 is built from 17 residues. V shed 1 base, J shed 5 bases, and the junction held 12 bases outside the gene matches. Per germline, CDR1 SGHTA and CDR2 FQGNSA. Here the CDR3 reads CASSLVGLGGAYETQYF. As DNA, the CDR3 is TGTGCCAGCAGCTTAGTGGGCCTCGGGGGGGCCTACGAGACCCAGTACTTC.

The chain combines TRBV2 with TRBJ2-7, with 7 positions matching TRBD2. Germline CDR1 is SNHLY and CDR2 is FYNNEI. CDR3 size: 14 residues. Trimming removed 10 bases from V and 2 bases from J; junction bases left unmatched: 11. CDR3 sequence: CAIRRRERAYEQYF. CDR3 bases: TGTGCCATTCGGAGGCGGGAGCGAGCCTACGAGCAGTACTTC.

The chain combines TRBV27 with TRBJ2-2, with a possible D match to TRBD2 (5 bases). The V end was cut by 7 bases, the J end by 1 base, with 19 bases between. This CDR3 contains 17 residues. Germline-derived CDR1 and CDR2 are MNHEY and SMNVEV (reference sequence). CDR3 nucleotide sequence: TGTGCCAGCATCGGGGTGGCCGACCACCGGAACACCGGGGAGCTGTTTTTT. Its translation: CASIGVADHRNTGELFF.

This chain uses TRBV5-1 with TRBJ1-3, with D tentatively TRBD1 (5 bases). From germline, CDR1 is SGHRS and CDR2 YFSETQ. V was cut by 7 bases and J by 2 bases, with 19 bases left in between. This CDR3 is built from 16 residues. The DNA for the CDR3 is TGCGCCAGCTCGCGGACATCTTCTTTCGCTGGAAACACCATATATTTT. Translated, it gives CASSRTSSFAGNTIYF. Combining the CDR3 with reference TRBV5-1 and TRBJ1-3 gives the whole variable domain KAGVTQTPRYLIKTRGQQVTLSCSPISGHRSVSWYQQTPGQGLQFLFEYFSETQRNKGNFPGRFSGRQFSNSRSEMNVSTLELGDSALYLCASSRTSSFAGNTIYFGEGSWLTVV.

The chain joins TRBV4-1 to TRBJ1-2, with D maybe TRBD1 (5 bases). Trimming shortened V by 6 bases and J by 8 bases, and 16 bases separated the two germline ends. The CDR3 loop spans 13 amino acids. Germline V gene sequence: CDR1 MGHRA, CDR2 YSYEKL. The CDR3 DNA is TGCGCCAGCAGGGGGGACCCCCGGGGGGGCTACACCTTC. Its translation is CASRGDPRGGYTF.

The chain joins TRBV3-1 (or the pseudogene TRBV3-2) to TRBJ1-1, with D possibly TRBD1 on 6 matching bases. The V end was cut by 4 bases, the J end by 8 bases, with 17 bases between. The V gene's germline CDR1 is LGHDT and CDR2 YNNKEL (reference sequence). The CDR3 runs to 14 residues. The CDR3: CASSPKPYRAEAFF. DNA of the CDR3: TGTGCCAGCAGCCCCAAGCCTTACAGGGCAGAAGCTTTCTTT.

The chain employs TRBV19 and TRBJ2-7; TRBD1 matches at 7 bases. Germline loops: CDR1 LNHDA, CDR2 SQIVND (reference sequence). J gave up 2 bases and V 8 bases, and 9 bases lay outside the gene matches. The CDR3 runs to 14 residues. The CDR3 region has the DNA TGTGCCAGTGGGGGCACGGGACAGACCTACGAGCAGTACTTC. Protein sequence: CASGGTGQTYEQYF.

The J gene is TRBJ1-1, the V gene TRBV19; D possibly corresponds to TRBD1 (5 bases). Germline V gene sequence: CDR1 LNHDA, CDR2 SQIVND (reference sequence). This CDR3 comprises 15 residues. Trimming took 3 bases from V and 0 from J, leaving 11 bases between them. For the CDR3, the DNA is TGTGCCAGTAGTATTGTGGAGGGGATGAACACTGAAGCTTTCTTT. Translation gives CASSIVEGMNTEAFF.

The rearrangement links TRBV6-2 or TRBV6-3 to TRBJ2-1, with TRBD2 identical over 9 bases. This CDR3 spans 16 amino acids. The V gene end was trimmed by 5 bases and the J gene end by 0 bases; junction bases not matched to a gene: 5. Per germline, CDR1 MNHEY and CDR2 SVGEGT. CDR3 bases: TGTGCCAGCAGTCCCTATAGCGGGAGCTCCTACAATGAGCAGTTCTTC. Encoded protein: CASSPYSGSSYNEQFF.

CDR3 nucleotide sequence: TGTGCCAGCACCTCCGGGACAGAGGCTGGGTTCTTC. This encodes CASTSGTEAGFF. The chain uses TRBV25-1 and TRBJ2-1, with 7 bases matching TRBD1. Trimming removed 7 bases from V and 15 bases from J; junction bases left unmatched: 12. Germline V gene lookup returns CDR1 MGHDK and CDR2 SYGVNS. CDR3 size: 12 residues.

J is TRBJ2-1 and V is TRBV9, with D unresolved. V dropped 0 bases and J dropped 10 bases, with 8 bases sitting between them. From germline, CDR1 is SGDLS and CDR2 YYNGEE. The CDR3 is made up of 12 amino acids. CDR3: CASSVVETEQFF. Written as DNA, the CDR3 is TGTGCCAGCAGCGTAGTTGAGACAGAGCAGTTCTTC.

The CDR3 DNA reads TGTGCCAGCAGCCAAGATGGGAATAGCGGGGGGGCCGGTGAGCAGTTCTTC. Protein product: CASSQDGNSGGAGEQFF. The gene calls are TRBV4-2 and TRBJ2-1; 11 bases line up with TRBD2. J was trimmed by 9 bases and V by 0 bases; bases with no gene match: 10. The CDR3 length is 17 residues. The germline gives CDR1 LGHNA, CDR2 YNFKEQ.

V gene TRBV15 combines with J gene TRBJ2-2, with 9 positions matching TRBD1. J gave up 5 bases and V 1 base, and 5 bases lay outside the gene matches. From germline, CDR1 is LNHNV and CDR2 YYDKDF (reference sequence). CDR3 size: 16 residues. Here the CDR3 DNA reads TGTGCCACCAGCAGAGGGGACAGGGTGGGAACCGGGGAGCTGTTTTTT. This codes for CATSRGDRVGTGELFF.

This rearrangement joins TRBV5-1 to TRBJ2-1, with D possibly being TRBD1 (5 bases). The CDR3 covers 17 residues. The V and J ends lost 0 bases and 1 base respectively, with 14 bases between them. CDR1 and CDR2 from the germline V gene are SGHRS and YFSETQ. CDR3 nucleotides: TGCGCCAGCAGCTTGGAGGCAGGGATCGGGTCCTACAATGAGCAGTTCTTC. Translation gives CASSLEAGIGSYNEQFF.

The rearrangement links TRBV7-2 to TRBJ2-3, with no clear D. Trimming left V 7 bases short and J 0 bases short, with 8 bases between. Germline V gene sequence: CDR1 SGHTA, CDR2 FQGNSA. CDR3 length: 13 amino acids. CDR3 region: CASKSGSTDTQYF. In nucleotides, the CDR3 is TGTGCCAGCAAATCCGGTAGCACAGATACGCAGTATTTT.

The chain links TRBV18 to TRBJ2-3; 7 bases are a match to TRBD1. CDR1 and CDR2 (germline): KGHSH, LQKENI. The junction had 6 bases not matched to a gene; V was cut back by 0 bases and J by 3 bases. The CDR3 spans 16 residues. CDR3 nucleotides: TGTGCCAGCTCACCACCGACTTCGACAGGGACAGATACGCAGTATTTT. Its protein product is CASSPPTSTGTDTQYF.

This rearrangement joins TRBV7-9 to TRBJ2-1, with 7 bases that match TRBD1. This CDR3 contains 15 residues. The V gene's germline CDR1 is SEHNR and CDR2 FQNEAQ (reference sequence). The J segment lost 12 bases and the V segment lost 0 bases, leaving 11 bases of the junction unmatched. CDR3 in DNA: TGTGCCAGCAGCTTAGCGTTAGGTGACAGGGTGGTGCAGTTCTTC. Translation gives CASSLALGDRVVQFF.